This TCR beta chain is drawn from a study of early stage breast cancer tumors. Generated by immunoSEQ multiplex PCR, the TCRdb table keeps only in-frame clones and is missing some. This table has more than 55,000 clones, over 80% appearing once. From germline, CDR1 is MNHEY and CDR2 SMNVEV (reference sequence). The CDR3 has 15 residues. With 7 bases removed from V and 0 bases from J, the gap between germline ends came to 16 bases. The clonotype was recovered from a person aged 40 to 49 with breast cancer. The chain recombines TRBV27 with TRBJ2-7; D ambiguous. The sequenced sample consisted of blood. CDR3 DNA sequence: TGTGCCAGCACCCGAAAGGTGGGTTTCTCCTACGAGCAGTACTTC. Encoded protein: CASTRKVGFSYEQYF.